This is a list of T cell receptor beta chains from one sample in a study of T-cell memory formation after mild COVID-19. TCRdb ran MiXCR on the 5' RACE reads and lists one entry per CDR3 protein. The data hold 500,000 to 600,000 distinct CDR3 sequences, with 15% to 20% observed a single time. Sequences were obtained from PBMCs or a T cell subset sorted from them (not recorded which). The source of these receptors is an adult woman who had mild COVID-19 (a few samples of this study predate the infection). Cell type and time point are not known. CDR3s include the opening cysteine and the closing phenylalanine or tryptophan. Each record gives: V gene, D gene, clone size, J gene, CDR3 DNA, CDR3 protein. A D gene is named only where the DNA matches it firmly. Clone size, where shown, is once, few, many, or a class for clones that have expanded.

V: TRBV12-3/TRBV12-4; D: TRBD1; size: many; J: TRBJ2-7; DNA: TGTGCCAGCAGCGCCGGGACAGGGACCTACGAGCAGTACTTC; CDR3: CASSAGTGTYEQYF
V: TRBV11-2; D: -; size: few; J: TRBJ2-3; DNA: TGTGCCAGCAGCCCCGTGGCGGGGGCGGACACAGATACGCAGTATTTT; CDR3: CASSPVAGADTDTQYF
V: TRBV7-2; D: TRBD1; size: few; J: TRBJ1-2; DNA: TGTGCCAGCAGCTTGACAGGGGGCTTTAATGGCTACACCTTC; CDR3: CASSLTGGFNGYTF
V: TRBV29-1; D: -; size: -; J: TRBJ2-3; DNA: TGCAGCGTTGAAGGCGCGGATACGCAGTATTTT; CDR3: CSVEGADTQYF
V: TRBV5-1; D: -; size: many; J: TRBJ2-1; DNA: TGCGCCAGCAGCTTGACCCCACAGGGACAGACTAGCATCCATGAGCAGTTCTTC; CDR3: CASSLTPQGQTSIHEQFF
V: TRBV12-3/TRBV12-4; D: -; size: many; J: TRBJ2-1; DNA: TGTGCCAGCAGTTTACTAACAAGCTCCTACAATGAGCAGTTCTTC; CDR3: CASSLLTSSYNEQFF
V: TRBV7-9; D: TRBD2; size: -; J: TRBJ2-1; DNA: TGTGCCAGCAGCGCCTTTCCCGGACTAGCGGGACTATACAATGAGCAGTTCTTC; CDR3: CASSAFPGLAGLYNEQFF
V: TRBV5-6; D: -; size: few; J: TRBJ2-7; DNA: TGTGCCAGCAGCTTGGCCGGGGAGAGCTCCTACGAGCAGTACTTC; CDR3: CASSLAGESSYEQYF
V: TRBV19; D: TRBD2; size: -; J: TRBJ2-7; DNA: TGTGCCAGTAAGCCTAGCGGGGGGAACTCCTACGAGCAGTACTTC; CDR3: CASKPSGGNSYEQYF
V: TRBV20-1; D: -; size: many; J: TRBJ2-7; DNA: TGCAGTGCTAGAGACAGTTACGAGCAGTACTTC; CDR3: CSARDSYEQYF
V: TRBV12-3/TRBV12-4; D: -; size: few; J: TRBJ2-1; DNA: TGTGCCAGCAGTTTTGGCGGGCTGTACAATGAGCAGTTCTTC; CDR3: CASSFGGLYNEQFF
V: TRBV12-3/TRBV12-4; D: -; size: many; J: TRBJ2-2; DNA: TGTGCCAGCAGGCCAAAGAACACCGGGGAGCTGTTTTTT; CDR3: CASRPKNTGELFF
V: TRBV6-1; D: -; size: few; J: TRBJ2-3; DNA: TGTGCCAGCAGTGGAAATCCGGGCCGTGAGACAGATACGCAGTATTTT; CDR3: CASSGNPGRETDTQYF
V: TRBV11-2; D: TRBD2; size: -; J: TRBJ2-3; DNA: TGTGCCAGCAGCACCTCTAGCGGAACCACAGATACGCAGTATTTT; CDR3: CASSTSSGTTDTQYF
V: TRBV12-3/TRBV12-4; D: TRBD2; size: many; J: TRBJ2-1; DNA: TGTGCCAGCAGTCTCGGGACTAGCGGGAACAATGAGCAGTTCTTC; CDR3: CASSLGTSGNNEQFF
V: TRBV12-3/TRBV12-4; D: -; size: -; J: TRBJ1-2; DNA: TGTGCCAGCAGCTCCTCGGACCCAGCATATGGCTACACCTTC; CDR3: CASSSSDPAYGYTF
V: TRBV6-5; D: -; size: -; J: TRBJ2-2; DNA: TGTGCCAGCAGTTACTCCCTCCGTGGGTGGGAGCTGTTTTTT; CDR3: CASSYSLRGWELFF
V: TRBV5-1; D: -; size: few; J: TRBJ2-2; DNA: TGCGCCAGCAGCCAGGAGGGGCCCGGGGAGCTGTTTTTT; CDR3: CASSQEGPGELFF
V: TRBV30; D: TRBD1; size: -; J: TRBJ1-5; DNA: TGTGCCTGGAGCGCACAGGGGATAGCAAATCAGCCCCAGCATTTT; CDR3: CAWSAQGIANQPQHF
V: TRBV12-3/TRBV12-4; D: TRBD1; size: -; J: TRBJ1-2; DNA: TGTGCCAGCATTCGTAGGGGGCAGTCGATCTCTGGCTACACCTTC; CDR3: CASIRRGQSISGYTF
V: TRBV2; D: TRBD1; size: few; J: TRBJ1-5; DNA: TGTGCCAGCAGTGAAGCACAGGGGGCTTTTCAGCCCCAGCATTTT; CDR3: CASSEAQGAFQPQHF
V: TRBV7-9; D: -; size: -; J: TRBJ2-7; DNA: TGTGCCAGCAGCCCCCGTTTAGTTCCCTGGGAGCAGTACTTC; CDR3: CASSPRLVPWEQYF
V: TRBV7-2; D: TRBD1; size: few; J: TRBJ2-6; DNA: TGTGCCAGCAGCTTACGACAGGGTAGCTCTGGGGCCAACGTCCTGACTTTC; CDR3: CASSLRQGSSGANVLTF
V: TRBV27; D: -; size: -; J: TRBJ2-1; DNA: TGTGCCAGCAGTTTCGGTCAGGGTTATTACAATGAGCAGTTCTTC; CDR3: CASSFGQGYYNEQFF
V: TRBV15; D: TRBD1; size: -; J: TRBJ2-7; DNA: TGTGCCACCAGCAGAGGGACAGGGGGCTTCCGCGAGCAGTACTTC; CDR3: CATSRGTGGFREQYF
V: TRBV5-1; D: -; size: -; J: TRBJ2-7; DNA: TGCGCCAGCAGCTTGGCAGGGAACGACGAGCAGTACTTC; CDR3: CASSLAGNDEQYF
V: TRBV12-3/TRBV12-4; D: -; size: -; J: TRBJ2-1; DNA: TGTGCCAGCAGTTTAGCTAGGGGTTGGGGTAACAATGAGCAGTTCTTC; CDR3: CASSLARGWGNNEQFF
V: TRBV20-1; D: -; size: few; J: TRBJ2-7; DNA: TGCAGTGCTAGACACAGATCCTGGGACGAGCAGTACTTC; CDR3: CSARHRSWDEQYF
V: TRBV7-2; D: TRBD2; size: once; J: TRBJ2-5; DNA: TGTGCCAGCAGTCAACTTCCGGGACTAAAAGAGACCCAGTACTTC; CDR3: CASSQLPGLKETQYF
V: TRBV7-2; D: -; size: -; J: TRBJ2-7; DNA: TGTGCCAGCAGCTTAGATGGAGCTAGCGTTACCGAGCAGTACTTC; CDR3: CASSLDGASVTEQYF
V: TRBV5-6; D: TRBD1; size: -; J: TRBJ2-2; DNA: TGTGCCAGCAGCGGGGACAGGGCACTAACCGGGGAGCTGTTTTTT; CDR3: CASSGDRALTGELFF
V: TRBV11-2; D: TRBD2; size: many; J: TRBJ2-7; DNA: TGTGCCAGCAGCTTTGGGACTAGCGGGGTCTACGAGCAGTACTTC; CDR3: CASSFGTSGVYEQYF
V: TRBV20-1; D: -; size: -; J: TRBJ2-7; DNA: TGCAGTGCTTATACCGGGTCTCCCAGGCAGCAGTACTTC; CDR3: CSAYTGSPRQQYF
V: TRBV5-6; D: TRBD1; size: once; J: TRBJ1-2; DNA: TGTGCCAGCAGCATGGCAGGGGGGGACTATGGCTACACCTTC; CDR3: CASSMAGGDYGYTF
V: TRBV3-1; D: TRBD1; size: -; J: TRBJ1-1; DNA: TGTGCCAGCAGCCACCCAGGGGGTGTGAACACTGAAGCTTTCTTT; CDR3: CASSHPGGVNTEAFF
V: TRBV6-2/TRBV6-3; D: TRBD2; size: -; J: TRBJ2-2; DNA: TGTGCCAGCCGGACTAGCGGGAGGGCCGTGAACGGGGAGCTGTTTTTT; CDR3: CASRTSGRAVNGELFF
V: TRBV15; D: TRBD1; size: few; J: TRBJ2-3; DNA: TGTGCCACCAGCAGAGGGGGGACAGACACAGATACGCAGTATTTT; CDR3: CATSRGGTDTDTQYF
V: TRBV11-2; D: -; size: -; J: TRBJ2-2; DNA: TGTGCCAGCAGCTTAGCTCTGGGGGCCGGGGAGCTGTTTTTT; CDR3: CASSLALGAGELFF
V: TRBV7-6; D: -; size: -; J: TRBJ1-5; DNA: TGTGCCAGCAGCCCTAGGGACCGCAATCAGCCCCAGCATTTT; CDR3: CASSPRDRNQPQHF
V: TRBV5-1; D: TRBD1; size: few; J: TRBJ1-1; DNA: TGCGCCAGCAGCCATGGACAGGGTGACACTGAAGCTTTCTTT; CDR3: CASSHGQGDTEAFF
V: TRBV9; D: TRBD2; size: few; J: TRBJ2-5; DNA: TGTGCCAGCAGCGATCCGCATAGCGGGGCCCAAGAGACCCAGTACTTC; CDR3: CASSDPHSGAQETQYF
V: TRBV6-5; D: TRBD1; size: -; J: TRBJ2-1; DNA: TGTGCCAGCAGTCCCCGGGACAGGGGGGCCAATGAGCAGTTCTTC; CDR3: CASSPRDRGANEQFF
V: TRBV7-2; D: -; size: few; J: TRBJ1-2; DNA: TGTGCCAGCAGACGCCTTTCCGGTTATCGTGATGGCTACACCTTC; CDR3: CASRRLSGYRDGYTF
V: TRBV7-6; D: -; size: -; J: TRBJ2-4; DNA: TGTGCCAGCAGCTTAGAAAGGGCAGGAAGACCAAACATTCAGTACTTC; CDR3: CASSLERAGRPNIQYF
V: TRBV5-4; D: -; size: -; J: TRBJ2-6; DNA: TGTGCCAGCAGCTGGGGGCACCTGAGCTCTGGGGCCAACGTCCTGACTTTC; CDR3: CASSWGHLSSGANVLTF
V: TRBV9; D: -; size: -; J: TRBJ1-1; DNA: TGTGCCAGCAGCCCCTATACCACTGAAGCTTTCTTT; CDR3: CASSPYTTEAFF
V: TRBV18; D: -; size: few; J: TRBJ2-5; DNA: TGTGCCAGCTCACCAGCGGGCCGCCAAGAGACCCAGTACTTC; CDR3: CASSPAGRQETQYF
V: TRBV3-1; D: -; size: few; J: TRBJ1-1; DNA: TGTGCCAGCAGCCAAGAACCCGGGGCGAACACTGAAGCTTTCTTT; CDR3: CASSQEPGANTEAFF
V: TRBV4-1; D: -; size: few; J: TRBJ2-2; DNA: TGCGCCAGCCATGGAGACGGGCCCACCGGGGAGCTGTTTTTT; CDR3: CASHGDGPTGELFF
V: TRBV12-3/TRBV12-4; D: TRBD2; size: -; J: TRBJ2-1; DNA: TGTGCCAGCAGCCGGACCGGGACTAGCGGCAATGAGCAGTTCTTC; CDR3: CASSRTGTSGNEQFF
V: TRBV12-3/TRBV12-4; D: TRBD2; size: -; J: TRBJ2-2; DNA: TGTGCCAGCTATAGCGGGGGGAAGAACACCGGGGAGCTGTTTTTT; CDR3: CASYSGGKNTGELFF
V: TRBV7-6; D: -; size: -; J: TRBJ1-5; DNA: TGTGCCAGCAGCTTAGACGGGGCCCGTAATCAGCCCCAGCATTTT; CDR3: CASSLDGARNQPQHF
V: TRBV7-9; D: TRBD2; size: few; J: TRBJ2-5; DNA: TGTGCCAGCAGCCCAGCGGGAACGCCCCAAAAGACCCAGTACTTC; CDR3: CASSPAGTPQKTQYF